The present TCR beta chain was sequenced within a study of vaccination and CD4 T cells after COVID-19. On this clonotype itself: Its antigen is unknown.

Treatment in this sample: roughly 10-day PBMC culture with coronavirus spike peptide pools or control peptides (ViraFEST assay). Sequenced with the Oncomine TCR Beta short-read assay was DNA taken from cultured CD4+ T cells. TCRdb fed the PCR reads into MiXCR, producing one record per CDR3 protein. The repertoire consists of under 20,000 distinct CDR3 sequences, with 78% occurring once and the leading ten covering less than 20%. Germline-derived CDR1 and CDR2 are SGHRS and YFSETQ. J was trimmed by 4 bases and V by 2 bases; bases with no gene match: 9. The CDR3 is 16 residues long. The chain has TRBV5-1 and TRBJ2-5, with 9 positions matching TRBD2. This clonotype originated in a human donor who received a COVID-19 vaccine. The sample was CD4+ T cells from blood, cultured in vitro, taken after SARS-CoV-2 vaccination. CDR3 bases: TGCGCCAGCAGCTTCGGTGCTAGCGGGGATGTAGAGACCCAGTACTTC. Amino acids: CASSFGASGDVETQYF.